Following are 18 T cell receptor beta chains from one sample sequenced in a study of CXCR3-negative and CXCR3-positive naive CD8 T cells. Study-level findings and limits: CXCR3-positive naive cells carried more hydrophobic TRB CDR3s than CXCR3-negative ones.

These receptors' targets are unknown. Libraries of TRB cDNA were made by 5' RACE and carried UMIs. TCRdb reprocessed the 5' RACE reads and reports one entry per CDR3 protein, with no DNA. Recorded here are 60,000 to 65,000 distinct CDR3 sequences; the top ten clones represent about 0.78%. Sequenced input: naive CXCR3+ CD8+ T cells from blood. Subset indicated: CD45RO-CCR7+CD27+CD95- naive CD8+ T cells expressing CXCR3 (TNR3+). These receptors originate from a human donor in good health. Some clones in this sample may be carry-over from other donors' samples.

The chain carries TRBV12-3 or TRBV12-4 and TRBJ2-5; the D call of TRBD2 rests on TCRdb alone, since no DNA is present to check it. There are 15 residues in the CDR3. The CDR3 reads CASTASGGGRETQYF.

The rearrangement joins TRBV5-1 to TRBJ2-1; the D gene TCRdb calls, TRBD2, cannot be checked with no DNA. The V gene's germline CDR1 is SGHRS and CDR2 YFSETQ. This CDR3 has 15 amino acids. The CDR3 protein is CASSLIGGALNEQFF.

The chain couples TRBV28 to TRBJ2-5; TCRdb picks TRBD2, but there is no DNA to check that call. Germline values: CDR1 MDHEN, CDR2 SYDVKM. The CDR3 loop spans 14 amino acids. CDR3: CASSTPTGRGTQYF. Together with reference TRBV28 and TRBJ2-5, the CDR3 gives the full variable domain: DVKVTQSSRYLVKRTGEKVFLECVQDMDHENMFWYRQDPGLGLRLIYFSYDVKMKEKGDIPEGYSVSREKKERFSLILESASTNQTSMYLCASSTPTGRGTQYFGPGTRLLVL.

This chain links TRBV29-1 with TRBJ1-4. Looked up from germline, CDR1 is SQVTM and CDR2 is ANQGSEA. The length of the CDR3 is 12 residues. The CDR3 sequence: CSVALPNEKLFF.

The CDR3 is CASSGFLRDSHNEQFF. The V and J genes are TRBV10-2 and TRBJ2-1; checking the TCRdb D call of TRBD1 is not possible without DNA. In germline, CDR1 is WSHSY, CDR2 SAAADI. This CDR3 is 16 amino acids long.

V and J are TRBV19 and TRBJ1-1; TCRdb returns TRBD1, unconfirmable since there is no DNA. Germline V gene sequence: CDR1 LNHDA, CDR2 SQIVND (reference sequence). The CDR3 length is 14 residues. This CDR3 is CASQSGPANTEAFF.

The chain recombines TRBV7-6 with TRBJ1-1; TCRdb picks TRBD1, but there is no DNA to check that call. Germline assignment: CDR1 SGHVS and CDR2 FNYEAQ. This CDR3 spans 14 amino acids. The CDR3 region is CASRKERGTSQAFF.

The chain recombines TRBV24-1 with TRBJ2-3; TCRdb's D call of TRBD1 is untestable without DNA. CDR3 length: 15 residues. In germline, CDR1 is KGHDR, CDR2 SFDVKD. The CDR3 here is CATSDLPTGADTQYF.

This rearrangement joins TRBV9 to TRBJ1-1. The CDR3 totals 16 residues. Germline assignment: CDR1 SGDLS and CDR2 YYNGEE. The CDR3 protein is CASSPEPFSSGAEAFF.

V and J are TRBV7-3 and TRBJ2-3; TCRdb's D call of TRBD1 is untestable without DNA. The germline CDR1 and CDR2 sequences are SGHTA and FQGTGA. CDR3 length equals 14 residues. CDR3 amino acids: CASSLVRGLDTQYF.

The CDR3 reads CASSLDNSPRHYGYTF. This chain uses TRBV12-3 or TRBV12-4 with TRBJ1-2. This CDR3 has 16 amino acids.

The rearrangement uses TRBV29-1 and TRBJ1-2; TCRdb calls TRBD1, which cannot be checked without DNA. This CDR3 has 15 residues. From germline, CDR1 is SQVTM and CDR2 ANQGSEA. CDR3 region: CSVEDLRAPWLGYTF.

CDR3 protein: CSVSGGSRYEQYF. V is TRBV29-1 and J is TRBJ2-7; TCRdb outputs TRBD1, but without DNA this stays unchecked. Per the germline V gene, CDR1 is SQVTM and CDR2 is ANQGSEA. This CDR3 spans 13 amino acids.

The V gene is TRBV29-1, the J gene TRBJ2-2. CDR1 SQVTM and CDR2 ANQGSEA come from the germline V gene. This CDR3 is 15 amino acids long. The CDR3 sequence: CSVSLSGVNTGELFF.

V gene TRBV7-2 combines with J gene TRBJ2-7; TCRdb's assignment of TRBD2 cannot be checked, as there is no DNA. The CDR3 covers 13 residues. The germline gives CDR1 SGHTA, CDR2 FQGNSA. The CDR3 sequence: CASRLGGSYEQYF.

The chain employs TRBV19 and TRBJ1-2; TCRdb names TRBD1, which stays unverified in the absence of DNA. Germline CDR1 reads LNHDA; CDR2 reads SQIVND (reference sequence). The CDR3 is made up of 13 amino acids. This CDR3 is CASTPAGVDGYTF.

This chain connects TRBV20-1 to TRBJ2-7. The germline CDR1 and CDR2 sequences are DFQATT and SNEGSKA (reference sequence). This CDR3 is 11 amino acids long. The CDR3 protein is CSARVIYEQYF.

The chain joins TRBV6-2 or TRBV6-3 to TRBJ2-7; TCRdb reports TRBD1, a call that lacks DNA to check it against. CDR3 size: 13 residues. Germline CDR1 and CDR2: MNHEY and SVGEGT. CDR3 sequence: CASVRTGLYEQYF.